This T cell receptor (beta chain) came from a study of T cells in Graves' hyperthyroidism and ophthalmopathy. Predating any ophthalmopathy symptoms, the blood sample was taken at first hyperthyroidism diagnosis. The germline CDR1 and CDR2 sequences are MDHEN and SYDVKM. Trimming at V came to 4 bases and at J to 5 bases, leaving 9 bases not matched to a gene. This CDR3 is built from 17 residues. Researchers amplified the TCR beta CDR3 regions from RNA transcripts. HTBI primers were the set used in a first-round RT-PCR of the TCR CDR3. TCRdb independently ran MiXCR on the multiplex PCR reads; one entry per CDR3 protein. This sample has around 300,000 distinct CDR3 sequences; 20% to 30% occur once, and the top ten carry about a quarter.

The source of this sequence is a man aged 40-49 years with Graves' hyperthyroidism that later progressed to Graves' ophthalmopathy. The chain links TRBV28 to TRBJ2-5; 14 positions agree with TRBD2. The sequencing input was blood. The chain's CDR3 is CASSSPGLAGAQETQYF. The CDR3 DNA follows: TGTGCCAGCAGTTCGCCGGGACTAGCGGGAGCTCAGGAGACCCAGTACTTC.